Presented here are 30 T cell receptor beta chains from one specimen sequenced in a study of cytotoxic CD8 clonotypes in ibrutinib-treated CLL. Assay used: immunoSEQ multiplex PCR; TCRdb lists only in-frame clones, some missing. The table records under 300,000 clones, roughly 70% of them present only once. Material: PBMCs, obtained after 24 months of ibrutinib treatment. The receptors were gathered from a human donor with chronic lymphocytic leukemia.

The chain is built from TRBV19 and TRBJ1-1; D possibly corresponds to TRBD1 (5 bases). The CDR3 is 16 amino acids. Per germline, CDR1 LNHDA and CDR2 SQIVND (reference sequence). V shed 7 bases and J shed 1 base, with 19 bases lying between them. The DNA of the CDR3 is TGTGCCAGTAACAGAGGCTCGGGACTGGGGAACACTGAAGCTTTCTTT. This encodes CASNRGSGLGNTEAFF.

The V and J genes are TRBV27 and TRBJ1-3, with a weak D call TRBD1 (5 bases). Germline values: CDR1 MNHEY, CDR2 SMNVEV (reference sequence). The CDR3 contains 15 residues. The V end lost 3 bases, the J end lost 4 bases, and 13 bases lay between the germline ends. CDR3 sequence reads: CASSFTGNSGNTIYF. In nucleotides, the CDR3 is TGTGCCAGCAGTTTTACAGGAAATTCCGGAAACACCATATATTTT.

In its sample, this clone was seen once. The V gene is TRBV28, the J gene TRBJ2-1; 13 nucleotides align to TRBD2. The CDR3 runs 17 residues. V shed 2 bases, J shed 7 bases, and the junction held 8 bases outside the gene matches. Germline lookup yields CDR1 MDHEN and CDR2 SYDVKM. The CDR3 region is CASSLVGTSGIVNEQFF. The CDR3 nucleotides are TGTGCCAGCAGTTTAGTCGGGACTAGCGGGATAGTAAATGAGCAGTTCTTC.

V usage is TRBV11-3 and J usage is TRBJ2-3; D is undetermined. This CDR3 comprises 14 residues. Germline loops: CDR1 SGHNT, CDR2 YENEEA. Trimming shortened V by 1 base and J by 4 bases, and 9 bases separated the two germline ends. The CDR3: CASSLGAVADTQYF. The CDR3 coding sequence is TGTGCCAGCAGCTTAGGGGCGGTCGCAGATACGCAGTATTTT.

This sequence joins TRBV28 and TRBJ1-6; 8 bases are a match to TRBD1. This CDR3 contains 14 residues. The J segment lost 11 bases and the V segment lost 3 bases, leaving 6 bases of the junction unmatched. Germline loops: CDR1 MDHEN, CDR2 SYDVKM. CDR3: CASSLGQVYAPLHF. CDR3 DNA sequence: TGTGCCAGCAGTTTGGGACAGGTCTATGCACCCCTCCACTTT.

V and J are TRBV2 and TRBJ2-3; D is ambiguous. V gave up 8 bases and J gave up 5 bases, with 5 bases separating them. Germline CDR1 and CDR2: SNHLY and FYNNEI. CDR3 size: 10 residues. CDR3 nucleotide sequence: TGTGCCAGCCGACTAGATACGCAGTATTTT. Protein: CASRLDTQYF.

This chain connects TRBV9 to TRBJ2-6, with D perhaps matching TRBD2 (6 bases). The germline gives CDR1 SGDLS, CDR2 YYNGEE. V lost 4 bases and J 0 bases, leaving 14 bases between the germline ends. The CDR3 consists of 17 residues. The CDR3 nucleotides read TGTGCCAGCAGCCTAGCGAGGGTCGGCTCTGGGGCCAACGTCCTGACTTTC. It translates to CASSLARVGSGANVLTF.

V and J are TRBV28 and TRBJ2-7; tentative D call: TRBD2 (5 bases). Germline values: CDR1 MDHEN, CDR2 SYDVKM. This CDR3 region has 14 residues. V was cut by 6 bases and J by 2 bases, with 14 bases left in between. The CDR3 loop reads CASREDGPTYEQYF. The CDR3 DNA follows: TGTGCCAGCAGGGAGGACGGGCCGACCTACGAGCAGTACTTC. The complete variable domain, with remaining parts taken from reference TRBV28 and TRBJ2-7, reads DVKVTQSSRYLVKRTGEKVFLECVQDMDHENMFWYRQDPGLGLRLIYFSYDVKMKEKGDIPEGYSVSREKKERFSLILESASTNQTSMYLCASREDGPTYEQYFGPGTRLTVT.

This clone was picked up a small number of times. The J gene is TRBJ1-5, the V gene TRBV19, with TRBD1 matching over 7 bases. Germline V gene data show CDR1 as LNHDA and CDR2 as SQIVND (reference sequence). The V and J ends lost 5 bases and 1 base, in that order; junction bases with no gene match: 8. The length of the CDR3 is 16 residues. CDR3 region: CASSGRGGESNQPQHF. The CDR3 nucleotides read TGTGCCAGTAGTGGCCGAGGGGGCGAGAGCAATCAGCCCCAGCATTTT.

V and J are TRBV10-1 and TRBJ2-7, with TRBD1 as a possible D gene (6 bases). The CDR3 is made up of 12 amino acids. Germline V gene data show CDR1 as WNHNN and CDR2 as SYGVQD (reference sequence). The V end lost 8 bases, the J end lost 1 base, and 9 bases lay between the germline ends. CDR3 nucleotides: TGCGCCAGCGGGCAGGGGTCCTACGAGCAGTACTTC. Protein: CASGQGSYEQYF.

This chain connects TRBV5-1 to TRBJ2-4; a weak D match, TRBD2 (5 bases). This CDR3 spans 14 amino acids. The germline V gene encodes CDR1 SGHRS and CDR2 YFSETQ. V shed 3 bases and J shed 9 bases, with 16 bases lying between them. Here the CDR3 reads CASSSSIPRAIQYF. CDR3 coding DNA: TGCGCCAGCAGCTCGTCGATTCCGAGGGCCATTCAGTACTTC.

The J gene is TRBJ2-5, the V gene TRBV7-3; 8 bases fit TRBD1. Germline V gene data show CDR1 as SGHTA and CDR2 as FQGTGA. J lost 10 bases, V lost 2 bases, and 6 bases had no gene match. The CDR3 is 13 amino acids. This CDR3 is CASSLAPGGFQYF. The CDR3 coding sequence is TGTGCCAGCAGCTTAGCTCCAGGGGGCTTCCAGTACTTC.

This clone was seen only once. This CDR3 reads CASSQGQGESYEQYF. The CDR3 DNA reads TGCGCCAGCAGTCAGGGACAGGGGGAATCCTACGAGCAGTACTTC. V is TRBV23-1 and J is TRBJ2-7, with 11 bases lining up with TRBD1. TRBV23-1 is identified as an open reading frame with a role that is uncertain. The CDR3 contains 15 residues. The V segment lost 3 bases and the J segment 1 base; nucleotides outside the gene matches: 2.

This chain joins TRBV7-3 and TRBJ2-7; 7 positions agree with TRBD1. The V gene's germline CDR1 is SGHTA and CDR2 FQGTGA. The CDR3 has 14 residues. V gave up 5 bases and J gave up 6 bases; unmatched junction bases: 10. CDR3 in DNA: TGTGCCAGCAGCCCCTACGGGACAGTGCCCGAGCAGTACTTC. Translation: CASSPYGTVPEQYF.

This clone was seen more than once but under ten times. The chain links TRBV7-8 to TRBJ2-2; D perhaps matches TRBD2 (7 bases). V was clipped by 7 bases and J by 9 bases, with 21 bases between them. Germline V gene data show CDR1 as SGHVS and CDR2 as FQNEAQ. This CDR3 is built from 15 residues. The CDR3 bases are TGTGCCAGCACTATGGGGGCGGGAGTCGGCAGGGAGCTGTTTTTT. Its protein product is CASTMGAGVGRELFF.

This chain joins TRBV7-2 and TRBJ1-5; no clear D. Germline-derived CDR1 and CDR2 are SGHTA and FQGNSA. Between the trimmed V and J ends, which lost 2 bases and 7 bases, there was a span of 9 bases. The CDR3 length is 13 residues. The CDR3 DNA follows: TGTGCCAGCAGCTTAAGTTTTGGACAGCCCCAGCATTTT. Protein: CASSLSFGQPQHF.

The J gene is TRBJ2-7, the V gene TRBV5-1; 10 bases agree with TRBD1. With 4 bases clipped from V and 5 bases from J, the junction kept 6 bases outside the gene matches. Germline assignment: CDR1 SGHRS and CDR2 YFSETQ. CDR3 length: 14 amino acids. CDR3 sequence: CASSPPGTGDEQYF. CDR3 nucleotides: TGCGCCAGCAGCCCTCCCGGGACAGGGGACGAGCAGTACTTC.

The chain carries TRBV28 and TRBJ2-1; 13 bases are shared with TRBD2. This CDR3 region has 18 residues. Germline lookup yields CDR1 MDHEN and CDR2 SYDVKM. Trimming removed 2 bases from V and 5 bases from J; junction bases left unmatched: 9. The CDR3 DNA follows: TGTGCCAGCAGTTTAAGTGGTCCGGGACTAGCGGGGAACAATGAGCAGTTCTTC. Encoded protein: CASSLSGPGLAGNNEQFF.

V and J are TRBV7-3 and TRBJ2-7, with TRBD1 as a possible D gene (5 bases). The CDR3 is made up of 13 amino acids. V gave up 2 bases and J gave up 5 bases, with 10 bases separating them. Germline CDR1 SGHTA, CDR2 FQGTGA. CDR3 sequence: CASSLGALDEQYF. The CDR3, as DNA: TGTGCCAGCAGCTTAGGGGCCCTAGACGAGCAGTACTTC. Complete variable domain (other parts from reference TRBV7-3 and TRBJ2-7): GAGVSQTPSNKVTEKGKYVELRCDPISGHTALYWYRQSLGQGPEFLIYFQGTGAADDSGLPNDRFFAVRPEGSVSTLKIQRTERGDSAVYLCASSLGALDEQYFGPGTRLTVT.

The chain uses TRBV29-1 and TRBJ2-2; possible D gene TRBD1, 5 bases. CDR3 length equals 14 residues. Trimming removed 4 bases from V and 2 bases from J, with 11 bases in between. The germline gives CDR1 SQVTM, CDR2 ANQGSEA. The CDR3 DNA reads TGCAGCGTTGTCTTGGACATAAACACCGGGGAGCTGTTTTTT. Its translation: CSVVLDINTGELFF.

The V gene is TRBV18, the J gene TRBJ2-5; unclear D gene. Germline V gene sequence: CDR1 KGHSH, CDR2 LQKENI. The V end lost 6 bases, the J end lost 2 bases, and 4 bases lay between the germline ends. The CDR3 runs to 11 residues. CDR3 DNA sequence: TGTGCCAGCTCTGAACAAGAGACCCAGTACTTC. This gives the protein CASSEQETQYF.

The chain joins TRBV4-1 to TRBJ2-7; 11 bases map to TRBD2. V lost 1 base to trimming and J lost 4 bases; unmatched junction nucleotides: 0. The CDR3 consists of 14 residues. Germline loops: CDR1 MGHRA, CDR2 YSYEKL. CDR3 protein: CASSQGLAGYEQYF. The CDR3, as DNA: TGCGCCAGCAGCCAAGGACTAGCGGGGTACGAGCAGTACTTC.

J is TRBJ2-5 and V is TRBV6-1; D not resolved. Trimming took 8 bases from V and 3 from J, leaving 16 bases between them. Germline CDR1 MNHNS, CDR2 SASEGT. The CDR3 spans 14 residues. This chain's CDR3 is CASWVREPKETQYF. The CDR3 DNA sequence: TGTGCCAGCTGGGTTAGAGAACCAAAAGAGACCCAGTACTTC.

V gene TRBV20-1 combines with J gene TRBJ1-1; tentative D call: TRBD1 (6 bases). Germline CDR1 and CDR2: DFQATT and SNEGSKA (reference sequence). CDR3 length: 11 residues. Trimming took 4 bases from V and 13 from J, leaving 16 bases between them. CDR3 amino acids: CSATGWGAGFF. In DNA form, the CDR3 reads TGCAGTGCTACCGGGTGGGGGGCAGGTTTCTTT.

This chain's CDR3 is CASSHAGTSDADTQYF. For the CDR3, the DNA is TGTGCCAGCAGCCACGCTGGGACTAGCGACGCAGATACGCAGTATTTT. The rearrangement joins TRBV4-2 to TRBJ2-3, with TRBD2 matching over 10 bases. The V gene's germline CDR1 is LGHNA and CDR2 YNFKEQ. The CDR3 extends over 16 amino acids. The V segment lost 3 bases and the J segment 4 bases; nucleotides outside the gene matches: 7.

The V call is TRBV9, the J call TRBJ2-2; no definite D call. This CDR3 region has 12 residues. The V gene's germline CDR1 is SGDLS and CDR2 YYNGEE. V was clipped by 5 bases and J by 5 bases, with 7 bases between them. The CDR3 loop is CASSSQTGELFF. The DNA for the CDR3 is TGTGCCAGCAGTTCACAGACCGGGGAGCTGTTTTTT.

This chain links TRBV7-2 with TRBJ2-3, with 7 bases fitting TRBD1. The germline gives CDR1 SGHTA, CDR2 FQGNSA. With V trimmed by 2 bases and J by 6 bases, 11 bases remained unmatched. CDR3 length: 16 residues. The CDR3 DNA is TGTGCCAGCAGCTTACCCCGCCGGACAGGACCTGATACGCAGTATTTT. It codes for CASSLPRRTGPDTQYF.

This clone was seen only a few times. The V call is TRBV9, the J call TRBJ2-7; D unclear. There are 13 residues in the CDR3. Trimming cost V 2 bases and J 2 bases, with 8 bases left between them. Germline CDR1 SGDLS, CDR2 YYNGEE. CDR3 region: CASSVASAYEQYF. CDR3 bases: TGTGCCAGCAGCGTGGCGAGCGCCTACGAGCAGTACTTC.

This chain uses TRBV9 with TRBJ2-7; 8 nucleotides align to TRBD2. Germline CDR1 is SGDLS and CDR2 is YYNGEE. This CDR3 has 15 amino acids. Trimming at V came to 0 bases and at J to 4 bases, leaving 6 bases not matched to a gene. CDR3 DNA sequence: TGTGCCAGCAGCGTAGGGGGACTAGGGTTTTACGAGCAGTACTTC. Residues: CASSVGGLGFYEQYF.

This chain uses TRBV4-1 with TRBJ2-5; 9 nucleotides line up with TRBD1. J gave up 2 bases and V 4 bases, and 5 bases lay outside the gene matches. CDR1 is MGHRA and CDR2 is YSYEKL in the germline V gene. There are 15 residues in the CDR3. DNA for the CDR3: TGCGCCAGCAGCCTGGACAGGGGAGGACAAGAGACCCAGTACTTC. Its protein product is CASSLDRGGQETQYF.